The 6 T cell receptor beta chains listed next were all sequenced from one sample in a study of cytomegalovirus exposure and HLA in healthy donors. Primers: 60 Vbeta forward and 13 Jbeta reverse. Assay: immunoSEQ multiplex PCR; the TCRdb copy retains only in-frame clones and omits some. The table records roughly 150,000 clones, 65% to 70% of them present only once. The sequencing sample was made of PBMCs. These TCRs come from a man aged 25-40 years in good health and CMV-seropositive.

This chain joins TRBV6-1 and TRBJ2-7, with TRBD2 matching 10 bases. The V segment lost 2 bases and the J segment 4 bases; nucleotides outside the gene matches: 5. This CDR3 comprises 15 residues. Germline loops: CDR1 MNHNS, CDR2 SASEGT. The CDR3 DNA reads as TGTGCCAGCAGTGAAAATAGCGGGAGGACGTACGAGCAGTACTTC. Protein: CASSENSGRTYEQYF.

The CDR3 spells CASSATSGSSYNEQFF. CDR3 nucleotides: TGCGCCAGCAGCGCGACTAGCGGGAGCTCCTACAATGAGCAGTTCTTC. The chain has TRBV5-1 and TRBJ2-1, with TRBD2 matching over 12 bases. The V gene end was trimmed by 4 bases and the J gene end by 0 bases; junction bases not matched to a gene: 2. From germline, CDR1 is SGHRS and CDR2 YFSETQ. This CDR3 spans 16 amino acids.

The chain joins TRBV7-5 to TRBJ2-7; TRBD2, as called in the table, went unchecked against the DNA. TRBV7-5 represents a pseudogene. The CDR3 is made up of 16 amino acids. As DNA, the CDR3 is TGTGTCAGAAGCTTAGTTGTTCGGATGGGGAGATACGAGCAGTACTTC. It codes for CVRSLVVRMGRYEQYF.

The chain's CDR3 is CASSQDSSGYYEQYF. The CDR3 DNA is TGCGCCAGCAGCCAAGACTCTAGCGGCTACTACGAGCAGTACTTC. The V call is TRBV5-1, the J call TRBJ2-7; 7 bases fit TRBD2. CDR3 length equals 15 residues. Germline assignment: CDR1 SGHRS and CDR2 YFSETQ. Trimming took 4 bases from V and 3 from J; bases not matched to a gene: 10. Based on the CDR3 plus reference TRBV5-1 and TRBJ2-7, the full variable domain is KAGVTQTPRYLIKTRGQQVTLSCSPISGHRSVSWYQQTPGQGLQFLFEYFSETQRNKGNFPGRFSGRQFSNSRSEMNVSTLELGDSALYLCASSQDSSGYYEQYFGPGTRLTVT.

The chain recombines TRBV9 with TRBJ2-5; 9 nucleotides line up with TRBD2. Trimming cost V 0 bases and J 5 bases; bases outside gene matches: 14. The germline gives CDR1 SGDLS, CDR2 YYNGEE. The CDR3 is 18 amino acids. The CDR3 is CASSVGVAGGPLRETQYF. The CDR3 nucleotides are TGTGCCAGCAGCGTAGGAGTGGCGGGAGGGCCGCTAAGGGAGACCCAGTACTTC.

CDR3 bases: TGTGCCAGCAGCTTTATATTAGCGGGAGAAGAGACCCAGTACTTC. Translated: CASSFILAGEETQYF. The chain uses TRBV5-8 and TRBJ2-5; 9 bases line up with TRBD2. Germline CDR1 is SGHTS and CDR2 is YDEGEE. The CDR3 is 15 amino acids. V shed 2 bases and J 3 bases; nucleotides not matched to a gene: 5. Together with reference TRBV5-8 and TRBJ2-5, the CDR3 gives the full variable domain: EAGVTQSPTHLIKTRGQQATLRCSPISGHTSVYWYQQALGLGLQFLLWYDEGEERNRGNFPPRFSGRQFPNYSSELNVNALELEDSALYLCASSFILAGEETQYFGPGTRLLVL.